This T cell receptor beta chain originates from a study of CD8+CD57+ T cells in acquired aplastic anemia. General study findings and limits: Overlap between patients and controls comprised just under 30 CD8+ CDR3 sequences. With respect to CD8+ Simpson's diversity, patients and controls did not differ significantly.

In this sample, this clonotype turned up a few times. Its antigen is still unknown. Profiling of TCR beta VDJ combinations and CDR3 sequences used genomic DNA as template. Each CDR3 protein is one row after TCRdb ran MiXCR on the reads. The data show around 430,000 distinct CDR3 sequences, around 30% seen once. With 5 bases removed from V and 4 bases from J, the gap between germline ends came to 26 bases. The V gene's germline CDR1 is SGHVS and CDR2 FNYEAQ. The CDR3 sequence is 18 residues long. Patients picked for sequencing had shown CD8+CD57+ cell expansion detected by flow cytometry. Receipt of therapy had not occurred in any patient by the time of blood sampling.

This sequence originates from a human donor with aplastic anemia. Sample: sorted CD4+, CD8+, or CD8+CD57+ T cells (not recorded which) from PBMCs. This chain connects TRBV7-6 to TRBJ1-2; D is perhaps TRBD1 (6 bases). The CDR3 loop reads CASSGSVQGNWSSYGYTF. The CDR3 DNA sequence: TGTGCCAGCAGCGGTTCGGTCCAGGGGAATTGGTCCAGCTATGGCTACACCTTC. Full variable domain (outside the CDR3, taken from reference TRBV7-6 and TRBJ1-2): GAGVSQSPRYKVTKRGQDVALRCDPISGHVSLYWYRQALGQGPEFLTYFNYEAQQDKSGLPNDRFSAERPEGSISTLTIQRTEQRDSAMYRCASSGSVQGNWSSYGYTFGSGTRLTVV.